The 24 T cell receptor beta chains below come from one sample, sequenced in a study of blood T cell repertoires in COVID-19. Libraries were prepared by immunoSEQ multiplex PCR; TCRdb keeps only in-frame clonotypes and omits some of them. Found here are approximately 77,000 clones, approximately 90% of them singletons; the top ten hold about 2.1%. The source material was peripheral blood. The source is a man between 25 and 39 years old with acute or convalescent COVID-19.

The chain is built from TRBV7-9 and TRBJ1-1; D uncertain. Germline loops: CDR1 SEHNR, CDR2 FQNEAQ (reference sequence). This CDR3 spans 15 amino acids. Trimming cost V 0 bases and J 0 bases, with 8 bases left between them. The CDR3 coding sequence is TGTGCCAGCAGCTTAGCCGAGCGTCTGAACACTGAAGCTTTCTTT. The encoded protein is CASSLAERLNTEAFF.

V is TRBV2 and J is TRBJ1-2; 9 bases fit TRBD1. V lost 2 bases to trimming and J lost 5 bases; unmatched junction nucleotides: 6. Looked up from germline, CDR1 is SNHLY and CDR2 is FYNNEI. This CDR3 has 15 residues. The CDR3 protein is CASSEYRGPRYGYTF. The DNA for the CDR3 is TGTGCCAGCAGTGAATACAGGGGGCCCAGGTATGGCTACACCTTC.

This chain connects TRBV11-2 to TRBJ1-1; 7 positions agree with TRBD1. The germline V gene encodes CDR1 SGHAT and CDR2 FQNNGV. The V and J ends lost 4 bases and 4 bases, in that order; junction bases with no gene match: 3. This CDR3 region has 13 residues. The CDR3 DNA sequence: TGTGCCAGCAGCTCACAGGGGTCCACTGAAGCTTTCTTT. Protein: CASSSQGSTEAFF.

The chain has TRBV11-3 and TRBJ1-1; maybe TRBD1 (6 bases). V lost 5 bases and J 11 bases, leaving 15 bases between the germline ends. Germline CDR1 is SGHNT and CDR2 is YENEEA. This CDR3 spans 12 amino acids. This CDR3 is CASSLGGTAAFF. DNA of the CDR3: TGTGCCAGCAGCCTAGGGGGGACTGCGGCTTTCTTT.

The sample holds one count of this clone. The chain couples TRBV5-1 to TRBJ1-2, with TRBD1 matching over 8 bases. The germline gives CDR1 SGHRS, CDR2 YFSETQ. The CDR3 contains 13 residues. V lost 4 bases to trimming and J lost 6 bases; unmatched junction nucleotides: 5. The CDR3 reads CASSLGQANGYTF. CDR3 in DNA: TGCGCCAGCAGCCTGGGACAGGCGAATGGCTACACCTTC.

The chain carries TRBV9 and TRBJ1-3; the D gene is possibly TRBD1 (5 bases). The germline V gene encodes CDR1 SGDLS and CDR2 YYNGEE. The CDR3 totals 18 residues. With 2 bases removed from V and 0 bases from J, the gap between germline ends came to 18 bases. CDR3 in DNA: TGTGCCAGCAGCGTCAGGGCAGGGATGGAAAGCTCTGGAAACACCATATATTTT. Amino acid sequence: CASSVRAGMESSGNTIYF.

The chain carries TRBV10-3 and TRBJ1-1; D is ambiguous. Trimming removed 4 bases at V and 1 base at J, with 10 bases between. Germline CDR1 ENHRY, CDR2 SYGVKD. The CDR3 extends over 14 amino acids. The CDR3 is CAISVAAGNTEAFF. The CDR3 DNA reads as TGTGCCATCAGTGTGGCAGCGGGGAACACTGAAGCTTTCTTT.

The chain recombines TRBV15 with TRBJ1-6; a weak D match, TRBD1 (6 bases). This CDR3 contains 16 residues. Per germline, CDR1 LNHNV and CDR2 YYDKDF (reference sequence). Trimming cost V 2 bases and J 6 bases, with 14 bases left between them. The CDR3 spells CATSRSQGTGNSPLHF. CDR3 nucleotide sequence: TGTGCCACCAGCAGAAGTCAGGGGACGGGTAATTCACCCCTCCACTTT. Variable domain in full (rest from reference TRBV15 and TRBJ1-6): DAMVIQNPRYQVTQFGKPVTLSCSQTLNHNVMYWYQQKSSQAPKLLFHYYDKDFNNEADTPDNFQSRRPNTSFCFLDIRSPGLGDTAMYLCATSRSQGTGNSPLHFGNGTRLTVT.

This clone showed up just a few times. This chain uses TRBV27 with TRBJ1-1; the D gene is possibly TRBD1 (6 bases). The CDR3 contains 14 residues. The V end was cut by 5 bases, the J end by 0 bases, with 10 bases between. CDR1 and CDR2 from the germline V gene are MNHEY and SMNVEV (reference sequence). The CDR3 loop is CASSPRDMNTEAFF. The DNA of the CDR3 is TGTGCCAGCAGTCCCAGGGACATGAACACTGAAGCTTTCTTT.

The chain recombines TRBV3-1 (or the pseudogene TRBV3-2) with TRBJ1-2; D ambiguous. Germline lookup yields CDR1 LGHDT and CDR2 YNNKEL (reference sequence). Trimming left V 0 bases short and J 3 bases short, with 14 bases between. The CDR3 contains 16 residues. CDR3: CASSQDLKGGHYGYTF. CDR3 nucleotide sequence: TGTGCCAGCAGCCAAGATTTAAAGGGAGGGCACTATGGCTACACCTTC.

The chain recombines TRBV4-1 with TRBJ2-6, with 8 nucleotides matching TRBD1. This CDR3 comprises 16 residues. Germline CDR1 is MGHRA and CDR2 is YSYEKL. The junction had 4 bases not matched to a gene; V was cut back by 4 bases and J by 2 bases. CDR3: CASSPGQGPGANVLTF. The CDR3 DNA is TGCGCCAGCAGCCCCGGACAGGGACCTGGGGCCAACGTCCTGACTTTC.

The chain carries TRBV2 and TRBJ2-5, with 7 bases fitting TRBD2. Germline CDR1 is SNHLY and CDR2 is FYNNEI. With V trimmed by 7 bases and J by 2 bases, 13 bases remained unmatched. The CDR3 is made up of 16 amino acids. The CDR3 protein is CASIFGSSGVQETQYF. The CDR3 DNA sequence: TGTGCCAGCATCTTTGGGTCGAGCGGGGTACAAGAGACCCAGTACTTC.

The rearrangement links TRBV5-1 to TRBJ2-3; TRBD1 might be the D (5 bases). The CDR3 runs to 16 residues. Germline values: CDR1 SGHRS, CDR2 YFSETQ. Between the trimmed V and J ends, which lost 5 bases and 0 bases, there was a span of 16 bases. The CDR3 loop reads CASRDKNVGSTDTQYF. CDR3 sequence (DNA): TGCGCCAGCAGGGACAAAAACGTAGGGAGCACAGATACGCAGTATTTT.

The V gene is TRBV13, the J gene TRBJ2-5, with D possibly TRBD2 on 6 matching bases. CDR3 length: 14 amino acids. Germline V lookup: CDR1 PRHDT, CDR2 FYEKMQ (reference sequence). V lost 5 bases and J lost 3, with 13 bases in between. The CDR3 DNA follows: TGTGCCAGCAGCCTCCGGGACTCAGAAGAGACCCAGTACTTC. Translating gives CASSLRDSEETQYF. Looking up the rest from reference TRBV13 and TRBJ2-5 gives the full variable domain: AAGVIQSPRHLIKEKRETATLKCYPIPRHDTVYWYQQGPGQDPQFLISFYEKMQSDKGSIPDRFSAQQFSDYHSELNMSSLELGDSALYFCASSLRDSEETQYFGPGTRLLVL.

This clone has more than one count but fewer than ten. This chain joins TRBV20-1 and TRBJ1-1; no firm D call. V lost 4 bases and J 11 bases, leaving 11 bases between the germline ends. The length of the CDR3 is 10 residues. From germline, CDR1 is DFQATT and CDR2 SNEGSKA (reference sequence). CDR3 loop: CSAIIRGAFF. The CDR3 DNA reads TGCAGTGCTATAATACGCGGGGCTTTCTTT.

This chain uses TRBV15 with TRBJ2-3; TRBD2 matches 8 bases. V shed 3 bases, J shed 6 bases, and the junction held 2 bases outside the gene matches. The CDR3 has 13 residues. CDR1 and CDR2 from the germline V gene are LNHNV and YYDKDF (reference sequence). The chain's CDR3 is CATSSSGMDTQYF. The CDR3 DNA reads as TGTGCCACCAGCAGTAGCGGGATGGATACGCAGTATTTT.

This chain connects TRBV2 to TRBJ2-3; perhaps TRBD1 as D (5 bases). Deletions cut 6 bases from V and 4 bases from J, with 14 bases between. The CDR3 runs to 14 residues. Germline CDR1 and CDR2: SNHLY and FYNNEI. The CDR3 DNA is TGTGCCAGCAGAATATGGACACACCCAGATACGCAGTATTTT. It specifies CASRIWTHPDTQYF.

The chain recombines TRBV4-1 with TRBJ1-5; 9 positions agree with TRBD1. CDR3 length: 15 residues. V shed 4 bases, J shed 6 bases, and the junction held 7 bases outside the gene matches. Germline assignment: CDR1 MGHRA and CDR2 YSYEKL. CDR3 region: CASSRTDRGGQPQHF. CDR3 in DNA: TGCGCCAGCAGCCGGACGGACAGGGGCGGTCAGCCCCAGCATTTT.

The chain uses TRBV7-9 and TRBJ2-5; D remains unclear. The V gene lost 5 bases and the J gene lost 1 base, with 11 bases spanning the gap. The CDR3 covers 14 residues. The V gene's germline CDR1 is SEHNR and CDR2 FQNEAQ (reference sequence). This CDR3 is CASSENVAQETQYF. CDR3 bases: TGTGCCAGCAGCGAAAATGTGGCCCAAGAGACCCAGTACTTC.

The chain employs TRBV7-9 and TRBJ1-2, with 7 bases fitting TRBD1. The CDR3 runs 14 residues. The V segment lost 5 bases and the J segment 5 bases; nucleotides outside the gene matches: 8. The germline V gene encodes CDR1 SEHNR and CDR2 FQNEAQ (reference sequence). The CDR3 DNA is TGTGCCAGCAGCGGTAACAGGGGTGATTATGGCTACACCTTC. Translating it yields CASSGNRGDYGYTF.

The V gene is TRBV10-2, the J gene TRBJ1-4; D not resolved. Deletions cut 0 bases from V and 12 bases from J, with 17 bases between. CDR3 length: 15 residues. Germline CDR1 and CDR2: WSHSY and SAAADI. Here the CDR3 reads CASSESILPDEELFF. The CDR3 DNA sequence: TGCGCCAGCAGTGAGTCGATCCTCCCAGATGAGGAACTGTTTTTT.

The chain carries TRBV10-3 and TRBJ2-3; 11 bases are a match to TRBD2. The CDR3 spans 19 residues. Losses at the gene ends were 5 bases for V and 2 bases for J; bases not matched to a gene: 15. CDR1 is ENHRY, CDR2 SYGVKD, per germline. The CDR3, as DNA: TGTGCCATCAGTCCCACCACTTCATTAGCGGGGGGGGACACAGATACGCAGTATTTT. Amino acids: CAISPTTSLAGGDTDTQYF.

As concerns this clone: One junction end disagrees with the germline gene, perhaps due to a read error. The chain has TRBV10-3 and TRBJ1-6; TRBD1 agrees at 8 bases. The CDR3 is 14 residues long. The germline gives CDR1 ENHRY, CDR2 SYGVKD. The DNA of the CDR3 is TGTGCCATCAGTGGGGCGGACAGGGAGTCACTCCTCCACTTT. It codes for CAISGADRESLLHF.

V and J are TRBV24-1 and TRBJ2-5; D is possibly TRBD1 (6 bases). The germline gives CDR1 KGHDR, CDR2 SFDVKD. The CDR3 consists of 17 residues. The V and J ends lost 2 bases and 5 bases respectively, with 20 bases between them. Written as DNA, the CDR3 is TGTGCCACCAGTGATTCCCCCTCCAGGGGAGTGGGGGAGACCCAGTACTTC. It codes for CATSDSPSRGVGETQYF.